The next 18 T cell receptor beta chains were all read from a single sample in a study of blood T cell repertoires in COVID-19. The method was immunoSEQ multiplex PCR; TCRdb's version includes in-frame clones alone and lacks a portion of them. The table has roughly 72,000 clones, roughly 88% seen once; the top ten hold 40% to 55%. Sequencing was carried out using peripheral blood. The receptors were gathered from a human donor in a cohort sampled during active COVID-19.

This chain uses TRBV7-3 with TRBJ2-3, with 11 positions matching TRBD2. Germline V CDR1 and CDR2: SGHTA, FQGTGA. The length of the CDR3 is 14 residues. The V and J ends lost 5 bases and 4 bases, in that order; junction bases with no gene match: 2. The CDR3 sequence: CASSRTSGSDTQYF. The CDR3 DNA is TGTGCCAGCAGCAGGACTAGCGGGTCAGATACGCAGTATTTT.

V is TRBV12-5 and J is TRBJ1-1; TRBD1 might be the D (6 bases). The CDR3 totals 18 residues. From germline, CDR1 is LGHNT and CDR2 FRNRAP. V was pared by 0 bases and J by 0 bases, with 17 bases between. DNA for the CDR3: TGTGCTAGTGGTTTGGTGACAGGTCTAGGGACCATGAACACTGAAGCTTTCTTT. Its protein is CASGLVTGLGTMNTEAFF.

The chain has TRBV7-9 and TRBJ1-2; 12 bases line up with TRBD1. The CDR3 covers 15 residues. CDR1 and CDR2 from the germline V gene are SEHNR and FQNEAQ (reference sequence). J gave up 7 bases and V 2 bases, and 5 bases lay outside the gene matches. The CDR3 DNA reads TGTGCCAGCAGCTTAAGTGGGACAGGGGGCCCTGGCTACACCTTC. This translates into CASSLSGTGGPGYTF.

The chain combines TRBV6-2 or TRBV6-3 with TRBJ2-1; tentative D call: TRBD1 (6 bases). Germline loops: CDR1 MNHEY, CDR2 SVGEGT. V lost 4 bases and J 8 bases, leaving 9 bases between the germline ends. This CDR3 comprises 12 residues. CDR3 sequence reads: CASSFGGHEQFF. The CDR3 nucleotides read TGTGCCAGCAGTTTTGGGGGCCATGAGCAGTTCTTC.

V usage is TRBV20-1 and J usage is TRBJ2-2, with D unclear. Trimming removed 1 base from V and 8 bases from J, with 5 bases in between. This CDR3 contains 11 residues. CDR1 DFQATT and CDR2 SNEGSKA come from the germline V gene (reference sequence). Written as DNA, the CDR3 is TGCAGTGCTAGAGTACGGGGGGAGCTGTTTTTT. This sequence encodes CSARVRGELFF.

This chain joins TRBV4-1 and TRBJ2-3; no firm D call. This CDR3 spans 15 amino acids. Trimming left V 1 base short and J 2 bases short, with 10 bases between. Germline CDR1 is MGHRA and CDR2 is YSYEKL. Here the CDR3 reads CASSQGLQVTDTQYF. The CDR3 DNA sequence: TGCGCCAGCAGCCAAGGCCTGCAGGTCACAGATACGCAGTATTTT.

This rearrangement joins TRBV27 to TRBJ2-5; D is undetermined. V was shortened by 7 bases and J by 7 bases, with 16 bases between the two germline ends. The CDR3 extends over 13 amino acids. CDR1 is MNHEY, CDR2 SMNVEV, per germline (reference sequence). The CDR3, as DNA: TGTGCCAGCACCCCAGGTCCATTGGGGACCCAGTACTTC. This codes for CASTPGPLGTQYF.

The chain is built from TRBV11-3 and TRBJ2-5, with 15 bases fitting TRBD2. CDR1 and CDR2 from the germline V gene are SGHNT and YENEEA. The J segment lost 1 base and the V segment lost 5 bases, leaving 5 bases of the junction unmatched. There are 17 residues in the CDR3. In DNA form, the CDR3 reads TGTGCCAGCAGCCCTGGACTAGCGGGAGGGGGCCAAGAGACCCAGTACTTC. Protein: CASSPGLAGGGQETQYF.

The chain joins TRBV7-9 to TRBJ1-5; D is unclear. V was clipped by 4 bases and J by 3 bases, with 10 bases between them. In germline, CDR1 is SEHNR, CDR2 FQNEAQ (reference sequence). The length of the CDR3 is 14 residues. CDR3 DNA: TGTGCCAGCAGCTACACAGAATCCAATCAGCCCCAGCATTTT. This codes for CASSYTESNQPQHF.

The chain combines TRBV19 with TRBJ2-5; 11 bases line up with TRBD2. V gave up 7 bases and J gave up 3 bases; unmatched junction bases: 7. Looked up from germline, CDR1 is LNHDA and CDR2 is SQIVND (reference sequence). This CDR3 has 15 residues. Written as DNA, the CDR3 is TGTGCCAGTACCTGGACTAGCGGGCCCGAAGAGACCCAGTACTTC. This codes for CASTWTSGPEETQYF.

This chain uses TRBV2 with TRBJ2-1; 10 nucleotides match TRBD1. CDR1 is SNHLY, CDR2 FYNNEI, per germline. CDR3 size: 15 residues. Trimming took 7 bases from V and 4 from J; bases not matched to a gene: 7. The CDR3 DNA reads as TGTGCCAGCATCCAGGACAGGGGGGGATACAATGAGCAGTTCTTC. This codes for CASIQDRGGYNEQFF. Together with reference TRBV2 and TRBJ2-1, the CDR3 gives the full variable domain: EPEVTQTPSHQVTQMGQEVILRCVPISNHLYFYWYRQILGQKVEFLVSFYNNEISEKSEIFDDQFSVERPDGSNFTLKIRSTKLEDSAMYFCASIQDRGGYNEQFFGPGTRLTVL.

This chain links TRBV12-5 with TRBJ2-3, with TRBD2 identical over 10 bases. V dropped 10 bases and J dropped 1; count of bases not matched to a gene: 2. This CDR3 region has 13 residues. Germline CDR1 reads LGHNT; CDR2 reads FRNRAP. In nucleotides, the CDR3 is TGTGCTACCGGGACTAGCGGCACAGATACGCAGTATTTT. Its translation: CATGTSGTDTQYF.

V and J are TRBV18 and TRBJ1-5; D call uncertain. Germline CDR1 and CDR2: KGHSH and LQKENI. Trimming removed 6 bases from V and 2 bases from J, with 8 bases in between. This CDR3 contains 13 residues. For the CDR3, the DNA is TGTGCCAGCTCCCCGGTACGCAATCAGCCCCAGCATTTT. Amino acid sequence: CASSPVRNQPQHF.

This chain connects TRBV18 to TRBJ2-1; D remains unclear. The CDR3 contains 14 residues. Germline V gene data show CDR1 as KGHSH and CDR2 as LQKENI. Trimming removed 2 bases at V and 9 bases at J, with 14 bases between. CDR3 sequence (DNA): TGTGCCAGCTCACCAGGCCTCATCGGCGGTGAGCAGTTCTTC. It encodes CASSPGLIGGEQFF.

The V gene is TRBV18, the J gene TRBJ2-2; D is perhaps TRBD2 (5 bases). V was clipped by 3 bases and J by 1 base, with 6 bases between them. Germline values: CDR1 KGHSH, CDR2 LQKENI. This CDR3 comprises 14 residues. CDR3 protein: CASSPRENTGELFF. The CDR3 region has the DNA TGTGCCAGCTCACCCCGGGAGAACACCGGGGAGCTGTTTTTT.

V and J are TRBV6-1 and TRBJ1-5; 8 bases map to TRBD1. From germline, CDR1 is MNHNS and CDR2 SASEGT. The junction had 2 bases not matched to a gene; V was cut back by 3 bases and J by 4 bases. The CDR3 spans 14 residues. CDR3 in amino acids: CASSDRGLNQPQHF. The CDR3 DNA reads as TGTGCCAGCAGTGACAGGGGGCTTAATCAGCCCCAGCATTTT.

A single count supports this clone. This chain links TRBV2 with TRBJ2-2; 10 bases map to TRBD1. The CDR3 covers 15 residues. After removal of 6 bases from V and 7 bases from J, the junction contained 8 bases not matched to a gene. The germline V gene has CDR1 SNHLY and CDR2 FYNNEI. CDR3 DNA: TGTGCCAGCAGGGACGACAGGGGGCATATCGGGGAGCTGTTTTTT. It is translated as CASRDDRGHIGELFF.

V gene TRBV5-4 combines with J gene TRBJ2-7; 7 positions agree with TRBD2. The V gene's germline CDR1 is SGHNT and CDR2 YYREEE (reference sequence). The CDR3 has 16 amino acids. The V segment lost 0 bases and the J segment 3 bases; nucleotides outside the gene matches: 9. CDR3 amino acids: CASSLEGTRGGYEQYF. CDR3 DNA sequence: TGTGCCAGCAGCTTGGAGGGGACTCGCGGGGGCTACGAGCAGTACTTC.